Sequencing of this TCR beta chain was carried out in a study of regulatory T cells in long-lasting Graves disease. This clonotype was observed at least ten times. Antigen: not known. V was pared by 3 bases and J by 5 bases, with 10 bases between. The length of the CDR3 is 13 residues. Through Arm-PCR of CDR3 regions and iRepertoire HTBI primers, TCR beta libraries were built. From the multiplex PCR reads, TCRdb called clonotypes with MiXCR, one entry per CDR3 protein. The sample consists of about 430,000 distinct CDR3 sequences, 21% of them appearing once. Time point meaning: persistent/refractory GD, antithyroid drugs over 5 years with positive TRAb. Extracted PBMC RNA gave rise to the TCR library. Findings and limits, study-wide: Persistent disease favored TRBV28, TRBJ1-2 and TRBJ2-5. TCR diversity in persistent Graves' patients was below that of newly diagnosed ones.

Specimen: peripheral blood mononuclear cells (PBMCs), collected when the disease was refractory, from a patient treated with antithyroid drugs. This receptor was obtained from a female donor with Graves disease. This sequence joins TRBV12-3 or TRBV12-4 and TRBJ2-5; D may be TRBD1 or TRBD2 (5 bases each). The DNA of the CDR3 is TGTGCCAGCAGTTTTAGAGGGACCGAGACCCAGTACTTC. Translating it yields CASSFRGTETQYF.